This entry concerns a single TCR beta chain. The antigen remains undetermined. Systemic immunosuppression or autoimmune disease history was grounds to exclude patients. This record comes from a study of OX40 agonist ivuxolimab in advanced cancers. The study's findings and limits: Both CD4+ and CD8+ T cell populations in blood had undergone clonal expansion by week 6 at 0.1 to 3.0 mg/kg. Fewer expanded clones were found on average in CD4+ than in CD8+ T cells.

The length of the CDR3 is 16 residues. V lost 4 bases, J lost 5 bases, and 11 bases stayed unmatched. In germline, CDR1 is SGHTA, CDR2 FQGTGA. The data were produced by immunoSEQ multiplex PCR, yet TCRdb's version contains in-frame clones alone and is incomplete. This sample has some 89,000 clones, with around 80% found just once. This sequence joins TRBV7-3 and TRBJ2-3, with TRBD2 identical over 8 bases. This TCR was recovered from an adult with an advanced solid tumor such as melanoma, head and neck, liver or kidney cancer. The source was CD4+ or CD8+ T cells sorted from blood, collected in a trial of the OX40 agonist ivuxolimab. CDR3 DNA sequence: TGTGCCAGCAGCTCCCAGGTTGGCGGGGGGCTAGATACGCAGTATTTT. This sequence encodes CASSSQVGGGLDTQYF.